The rows below give T cell receptor beta chains drawn from one sample of a study of beta chain features in type 1 diabetes. The data were produced by immunoSEQ multiplex PCR, yet TCRdb's version contains in-frame clones alone and is incomplete. The table lists around 340,000 clones, approximately 9.9% of them singletons. The source material was central memory CD4+ T cells from blood. All receptors derive from a young man with type 1 diabetes. The CDR3 runs from the conserved cysteine through the conserved F or W. The order of the fields is clone size, V gene, D gene, J gene, CDR3 protein, CDR3 DNA. The D gene is left open where the match is weak. Rows may omit the clone size; those that give it use once, few, many or a size class.

clone_size: -; v_call: TRBV4-3; d_call: -; j_call: TRBJ1-4; cdr3_aa: CASSQDRGEKLFF; cdr3_nt: TGCGCCAGCAGCCAAGATCGAGGGGAAAAACTGTTTTTT
clone_size: once; v_call: TRBV5-1; d_call: TRBD1; j_call: TRBJ2-3; cdr3_aa: CASSRARDRVTDTQYF; cdr3_nt: TGCGCCAGCAGCCGCGCCCGGGACAGGGTGACAGATACGCAGTATTTT
clone_size: -; v_call: TRBV5-1; d_call: -; j_call: TRBJ2-5; cdr3_aa: CASSLNWAGNQETQYF; cdr3_nt: TGCGCCAGCAGCTTGAACTGGGCAGGGAACCAAGAGACCCAGTACTTC
clone_size: -; v_call: TRBV7-2; d_call: -; j_call: TRBJ2-1; cdr3_aa: CASSLGATVYNEQFF; cdr3_nt: TGTGCCAGCAGCTTAGGGGCAACAGTATACAATGAGCAGTTCTTC
clone_size: -; v_call: TRBV7-9; d_call: TRBD1; j_call: TRBJ2-7; cdr3_aa: CASSVPGQGGREQYF; cdr3_nt: TGTGCCAGCAGCGTGCCGGGACAGGGAGGCAGGGAGCAGTACTTC
clone_size: few; v_call: TRBV5-1; d_call: TRBD2; j_call: TRBJ2-5; cdr3_aa: CASSTGPSGGGETQYF; cdr3_nt: TGCGCCAGCAGCACAGGACCTAGCGGGGGCGGTGAGACCCAGTACTTC
clone_size: -; v_call: TRBV10-3; d_call: TRBD2; j_call: TRBJ2-1; cdr3_aa: CAISGLAGGEQFF; cdr3_nt: TGTGCCATCAGTGGACTAGCGGGGGGCGAGCAGTTCTTC
clone_size: few; v_call: TRBV28; d_call: -; j_call: TRBJ2-3; cdr3_aa: CASSSPRDTQYF; cdr3_nt: TGTGCCAGCAGTTCACCTAGAGATACGCAGTATTTT
clone_size: few; v_call: TRBV9; d_call: TRBD2; j_call: TRBJ2-5; cdr3_aa: CASSPRGGGGAQETQYF; cdr3_nt: TGTGCCAGCAGCCCTCGCGGCGGCGGGGGGGCTCAAGAGACCCAGTACTTC
clone_size: -; v_call: TRBV25-1; d_call: -; j_call: TRBJ2-7; cdr3_aa: CASSEHGLYEQYF; cdr3_nt: TGTGCCAGCAGTGAGCACGGCCTCTACGAGCAGTACTTC
clone_size: many; v_call: TRBV6-6; d_call: -; j_call: TRBJ1-1; cdr3_aa: CASSLGEATEAFF; cdr3_nt: TGTGCCAGCAGCCTAGGGGAGGCAACTGAAGCTTTCTTT
clone_size: -; v_call: TRBV4-3; d_call: -; j_call: TRBJ2-1; cdr3_aa: CASSQDRGTYNEQFF; cdr3_nt: TGCGCCAGCAGCCAAGATCGGGGGACTTACAATGAGCAGTTCTTC
clone_size: many; v_call: TRBV21-1; d_call: -; j_call: TRBJ2-1; cdr3_aa: CASSRRAGAYNEQFF; cdr3_nt: TGTGCCAGCAGCAGGCGCGCGGGGGCCTACAATGAGCAGTTCTTC
clone_size: -; v_call: TRBV28; d_call: TRBD2; j_call: TRBJ2-5; cdr3_aa: CASRRTSGGEETQYF; cdr3_nt: TGTGCCAGCAGGCGTACTAGCGGGGGGGAAGAGACCCAGTACTTC
clone_size: -; v_call: TRBV5-4; d_call: TRBD2; j_call: TRBJ2-7; cdr3_aa: CASSSTSGASYEQYF; cdr3_nt: TGTGCCAGCAGCTCCACTAGCGGGGCCAGCTACGAGCAGTACTTC
clone_size: -; v_call: TRBV10-3; d_call: TRBD1; j_call: TRBJ2-7; cdr3_aa: CAISVGTGSDEQYF; cdr3_nt: TGTGCCATCAGCGTCGGGACAGGAAGCGACGAGCAGTACTTC
clone_size: -; v_call: TRBV10-3; d_call: TRBD2; j_call: TRBJ2-3; cdr3_aa: CASTLAGGDTQYF; cdr3_nt: TGTGCCAGCACACTAGCGGGGGGGGATACGCAGTATTTT
clone_size: -; v_call: TRBV19; d_call: TRBD1; j_call: TRBJ1-5; cdr3_aa: CASSPGDSSRQPQHF; cdr3_nt: TGTGCCAGTAGTCCGGGGGACAGCTCCCGTCAGCCCCAGCATTTT
clone_size: -; v_call: TRBV9; d_call: TRBD1; j_call: TRBJ2-5; cdr3_aa: CASSVGQGIQETQYF; cdr3_nt: TGTGCCAGCAGCGTAGGACAGGGGATACAAGAGACCCAGTACTTC
clone_size: -; v_call: TRBV9; d_call: TRBD2; j_call: TRBJ2-5; cdr3_aa: CASSVAGGLEETQYF; cdr3_nt: TGTGCCAGCAGCGTAGCGGGGGGGTTGGAGGAGACCCAGTACTTC
clone_size: few; v_call: TRBV5-1; d_call: -; j_call: TRBJ1-6; cdr3_aa: CASSLERSGNSPLHF; cdr3_nt: TGCGCCAGCAGCTTGGAAAGGTCGGGGAATTCACCCCTCCACTTT
clone_size: few; v_call: TRBV6-1; d_call: TRBD1; j_call: TRBJ2-5; cdr3_aa: CASSADRGQWETQYF; cdr3_nt: TGTGCCAGCAGTGCGGACAGGGGGCAATGGGAGACCCAGTACTTC
clone_size: -; v_call: TRBV25-1; d_call: -; j_call: TRBJ2-1; cdr3_aa: CASPAQESSYNEQFF; cdr3_nt: TGTGCCAGTCCAGCTCAGGAGAGCTCCTACAATGAGCAGTTCTTC
clone_size: many; v_call: TRBV29-1; d_call: -; j_call: TRBJ2-5; cdr3_aa: CSVDGGRVETQYF; cdr3_nt: TGCAGCGTTGACGGGGGCAGGGTAGAGACCCAGTACTTC
clone_size: -; v_call: TRBV29-1; d_call: TRBD2; j_call: TRBJ2-3; cdr3_aa: CSVLGGGLSDTQYF; cdr3_nt: TGCAGCGTGCTGGGCGGGGGGTTGTCAGATACGCAGTATTTT
clone_size: few; v_call: TRBV6-5; d_call: -; j_call: TRBJ2-7; cdr3_aa: CASRRDQTHEQYF; cdr3_nt: TGTGCCAGCAGACGGGACCAAACTCACGAGCAGTACTTC
clone_size: few; v_call: TRBV25-1; d_call: -; j_call: TRBJ2-5; cdr3_aa: CASSRGPQETQYF; cdr3_nt: TGTGCCAGCAGCCGGGGCCCCCAAGAGACCCAGTACTTC
clone_size: once; v_call: TRBV27; d_call: -; j_call: TRBJ2-2; cdr3_aa: CASTPGKELPPTAGELFF; cdr3_nt: TGTGCCAGCACCCCAGGCAAGGAGCTACCCCCTACTGCCGGGGAGCTGTTTTTT
clone_size: many; v_call: TRBV11-2; d_call: -; j_call: TRBJ2-3; cdr3_aa: CASSLDWVSQYF; cdr3_nt: TGTGCCAGCAGCTTAGATTGGGTTTCGCAGTATTTT
clone_size: -; v_call: TRBV5-4; d_call: TRBD1; j_call: TRBJ2-3; cdr3_aa: CASSSRQGMNTDTQYF; cdr3_nt: TGTGCCAGCAGCTCGAGACAGGGGATGAACACAGATACGCAGTATTTT